The 2 T cell receptor beta chains below were found in one sample sequenced in a study of somatic mutations in cytotoxic T cells in rheumatoid arthritis. TCRdb keeps only in-frame clones here, not all; method: immunoSEQ multiplex PCR. The table shows about 18,000 clones, with about 80% occurring only once. Sequenced sample: CD8+ T cells sorted from blood. These receptors all come from an adult with rheumatoid arthritis.

This chain connects TRBV5-1 to TRBJ1-2; 8 bases fit TRBD1. The V segment lost 4 bases and the J segment 7 bases; nucleotides outside the gene matches: 3. Germline assignment: CDR1 SGHRS and CDR2 YFSETQ. This CDR3 is built from 12 residues. The CDR3 coding sequence is TGCGCCAGCAGCACTGACAGGGGTGGCTACACCTTC. The encoded protein is CASSTDRGGYTF.

The chain employs TRBV5-1 and TRBJ1-2; D might be TRBD1 (5 bases). Looked up from germline, CDR1 is SGHRS and CDR2 is YFSETQ. The length of the CDR3 is 17 residues. V lost 2 bases, J lost 0 bases, and 17 bases lay in between. The CDR3: CASSLGESGLANYGYTF. CDR3 bases: TGCGCCAGCAGCTTAGGGGAATCGGGCTTAGCTAACTATGGCTACACCTTC. The entire variable domain, with the rest obtained from reference TRBV5-1 and TRBJ1-2, is as follows: KAGVTQTPRYLIKTRGQQVTLSCSPISGHRSVSWYQQTPGQGLQFLFEYFSETQRNKGNFPGRFSGRQFSNSRSEMNVSTLELGDSALYLCASSLGESGLANYGYTFGSGTRLTVV.